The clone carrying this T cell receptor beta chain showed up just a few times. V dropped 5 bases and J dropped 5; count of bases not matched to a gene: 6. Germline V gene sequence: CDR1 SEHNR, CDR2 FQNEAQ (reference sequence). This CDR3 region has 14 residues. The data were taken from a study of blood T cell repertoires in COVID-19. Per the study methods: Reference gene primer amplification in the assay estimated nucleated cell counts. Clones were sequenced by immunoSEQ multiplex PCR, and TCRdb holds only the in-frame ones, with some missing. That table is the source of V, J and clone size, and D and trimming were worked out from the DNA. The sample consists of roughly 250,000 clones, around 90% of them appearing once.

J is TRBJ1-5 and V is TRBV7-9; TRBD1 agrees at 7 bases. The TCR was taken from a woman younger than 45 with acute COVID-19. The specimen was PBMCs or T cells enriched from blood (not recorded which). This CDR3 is CASSQTGPHQPQHF. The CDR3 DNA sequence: TGTGCCAGCAGCCAGACAGGGCCCCATCAGCCCCAGCATTTT.